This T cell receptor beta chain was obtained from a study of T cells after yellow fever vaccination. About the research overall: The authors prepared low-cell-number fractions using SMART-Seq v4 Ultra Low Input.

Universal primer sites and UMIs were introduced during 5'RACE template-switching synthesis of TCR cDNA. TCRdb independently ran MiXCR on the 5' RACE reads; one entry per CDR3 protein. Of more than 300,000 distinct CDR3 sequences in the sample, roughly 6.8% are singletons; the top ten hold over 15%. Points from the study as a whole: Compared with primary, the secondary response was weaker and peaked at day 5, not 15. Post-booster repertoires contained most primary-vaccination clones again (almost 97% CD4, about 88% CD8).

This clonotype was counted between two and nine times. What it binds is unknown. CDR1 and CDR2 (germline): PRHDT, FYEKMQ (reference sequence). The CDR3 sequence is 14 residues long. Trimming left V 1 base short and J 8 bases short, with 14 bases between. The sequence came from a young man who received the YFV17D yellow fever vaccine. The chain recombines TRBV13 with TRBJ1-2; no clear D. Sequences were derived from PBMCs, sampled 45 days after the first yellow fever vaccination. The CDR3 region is CASSLDAGIGGYTF. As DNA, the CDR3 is TGTGCCAGCAGCTTAGACGCGGGAATCGGGGGCTACACCTTC. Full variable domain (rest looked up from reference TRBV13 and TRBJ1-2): AAGVIQSPRHLIKEKRETATLKCYPIPRHDTVYWYQQGPGQDPQFLISFYEKMQSDKGSIPDRFSAQQFSDYHSELNMSSLELGDSALYFCASSLDAGIGGYTFGSGTRLTVV.